This paragraph covers one T cell receptor beta chain sequence. This record comes from a study of control samples from healthy donors and cancer patients. Method: immunoSEQ multiplex PCR; TCRdb's copy keeps in-frame clones and lacks some. The repertoire holds some 130,000 clones, less than 95% seen once, with 3.5% to 4% in the top ten. There are 14 residues in the CDR3. Trimming cost V 4 bases and J 4 bases; bases outside gene matches: 5. Germline loops: CDR1 SQVTM, CDR2 ANQGSEA. The sequence was obtained from a man between 25 and 39 years old in good health. This sequence joins TRBV29-1 and TRBJ2-1; 9 bases map to TRBD1. The source material was blood. CDR3 in DNA: TGCAGCGTTGGACAGGGGGGCGCTTACAATGAGCAGTTCTTC. Translated: CSVGQGGAYNEQFF.